This T cell receptor beta chain was observed in a study of human T cells and chemical hapten exposure. About the study: A 2 cm by 2 cm inner upper arm patch received 2% DPC for sensitization. Per-sample TCR yield variation was attributed mainly to small pooled library volume differences. Study results and limitations: TCRs exceeding 1 in 1000 frequency stayed unchanged with DPC sensitization.

TCRdb re-derived calls from the RACE reads in MiXCR, one entry per CDR3 protein. The sample shows roughly 150,000 distinct CDR3 sequences, roughly 10% of them seen only once. Comment on this clonotype: Antigen unknown.

V was clipped by 2 bases and J by 7 bases, with 14 bases between them. The CDR3 consists of 15 residues. CDR1 is MDHEN and CDR2 is SYDVKM in the germline V gene. The time point: patch test 2, 6 weeks after DPC sensitization. Treatment meaning: therapeutic diphenylcyclopropenone sensitization with weekly scalp DPC. Sequences were derived from whole blood, sampled in connection with sensitization to the hapten diphenylcyclopropenone (DPC). The sequence was obtained from a woman in her forties or fifties with alopecia areata. Some clones in this sample may be carry-over from other donors' samples. The chain is built from TRBV28 and TRBJ2-2, with D possibly being TRBD2 (6 bases). CDR3 nucleotides: TGTGCCAGCAGTTTAGGCGGGACCAGGCACGGGGAGCTGTTTTTT. Its translation is CASSLGGTRHGELFF. The full variable domain, rest sourced from reference TRBV28 and TRBJ2-2, is DVKVTQSSRYLVKRTGEKVFLECVQDMDHENMFWYRQDPGLGLRLIYFSYDVKMKEKGDIPEGYSVSREKKERFSLILESASTNQTSMYLCASSLGGTRHGELFFGEGSRLTVL.